The source of this TCR beta chain is a study of pediatric ulcerative colitis. The CDR3 extends over 16 amino acids. V dropped 2 bases and J dropped 0 bases, with 13 bases sitting between them. CDR1 is SGHVS and CDR2 is FQNEAQ in the germline V gene. Sequencing was performed with immunoSEQ multiplex PCR; in TCRdb, only in-frame clones are kept and a portion is missing. The sample lists tens of thousands of clones, about three quarters seen once, with under 1.2% in the top ten. One to two pinch biopsies were taken from the rectum during colonoscopy. The V call is TRBV7-8, the J call TRBJ1-1, with D perhaps TRBD1 (5 bases). The specimen sequenced was gut tissue. The TCR comes from a boy between 10 and 17 years old with mild ulcerative colitis. The CDR3 coding sequence is TGTGCCAGCAGCTTACAGGGTGGTCCCGTGAACACTGAAGCTTTCTTT. Residues: CASSLQGGPVNTEAFF.